The sequence of this TCR beta chain was determined in a study of post-analysis software for immune sequencing data. This clonotype appeared a single time. Its target is not known. There are 13 residues in the CDR3. Germline V gene lookup returns CDR1 DFQATT and CDR2 SNEGSKA (reference sequence). The V end lost 7 bases, the J end lost 0 bases, and 7 bases lay between the germline ends. Whole-study results and caveats: Roughly 5 TRBV segments, including TRBV5-6, TRBV5-1 and TRBV20-1, were more frequent in patients than controls. There was significantly lower normalized Chao1 diversity in multiple sclerosis patients than in controls. Strong co-clustering by F measure was evident for samples that had been prepared in the same batch.

Presence of unique molecular identifiers characterized the TCR beta cDNA libraries. Once about 0.85 to 10 million T cells were used, approximately 470,000 cDNA molecules resulted. One entry per CDR3 protein results from TCRdb running MiXCR on the PCR reads. The data hold 350,000 to 500,000 distinct CDR3 sequences, with about 40% observed a single time. The origin of this receptor is a girl aged 2 to 9 with multiple sclerosis. Sequencing was carried out using blood. V is TRBV20-1 and J is TRBJ1-6; no clear D. CDR3: CSGMGSYNSPLHF. DNA for the CDR3: TGCAGTGGGATGGGCTCCTATAATTCACCCCTCCACTTT.